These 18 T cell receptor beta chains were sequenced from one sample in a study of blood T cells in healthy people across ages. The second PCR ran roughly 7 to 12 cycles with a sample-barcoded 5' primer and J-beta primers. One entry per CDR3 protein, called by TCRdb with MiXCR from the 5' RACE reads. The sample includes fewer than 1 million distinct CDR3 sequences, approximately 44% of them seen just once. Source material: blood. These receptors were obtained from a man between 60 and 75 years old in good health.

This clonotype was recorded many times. The CDR3 reads CASRGTANVLTF. The CDR3 region has the DNA TGCGCCAGCAGGGGGACAGCCAACGTCCTGACTTTC. This chain joins TRBV4-3 and TRBJ2-6, with a possible D match to TRBD1 (6 bases). CDR1 LGHNA and CDR2 YSLEER come from the germline V gene. V was clipped by 6 bases and J by 7 bases, with 7 bases between them. This CDR3 is built from 12 residues.

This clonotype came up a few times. The DNA of the CDR3 is TGTGCCAGCAGCCCCGGGGGCGTAACCTACGAGCAGTACTTC. Its translation: CASSPGGVTYEQYF. V usage is TRBV11-2 and J usage is TRBJ2-7, with D perhaps given as TRBD1 or TRBD2 (6 bases each). The V end was cut by 5 bases, the J end by 2 bases, with 13 bases between. Germline CDR1 SGHAT, CDR2 FQNNGV. The CDR3 totals 14 residues.

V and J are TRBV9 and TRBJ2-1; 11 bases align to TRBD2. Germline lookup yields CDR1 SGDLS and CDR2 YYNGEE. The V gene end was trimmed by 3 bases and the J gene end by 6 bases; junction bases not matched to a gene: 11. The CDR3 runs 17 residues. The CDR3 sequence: CASSAYPTSGGGNEQFF. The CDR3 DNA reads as TGTGCCAGCAGCGCTTACCCAACTAGCGGGGGAGGCAATGAGCAGTTCTTC.

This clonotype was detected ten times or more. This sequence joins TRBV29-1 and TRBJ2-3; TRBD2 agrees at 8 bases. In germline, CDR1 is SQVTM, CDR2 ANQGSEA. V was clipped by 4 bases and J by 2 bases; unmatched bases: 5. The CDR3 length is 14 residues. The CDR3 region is CSVARGGTTDTQYF. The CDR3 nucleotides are TGCAGCGTTGCCCGGGGGGGTACCACAGATACGCAGTATTTT.

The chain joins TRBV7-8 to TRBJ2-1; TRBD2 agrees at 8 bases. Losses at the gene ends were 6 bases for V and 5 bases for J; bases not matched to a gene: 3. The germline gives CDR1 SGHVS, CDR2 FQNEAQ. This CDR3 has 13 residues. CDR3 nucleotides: TGTGCCAGCAGGGTAGCGGGGCACAATGAGCAGTTCTTC. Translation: CASRVAGHNEQFF.

The CDR3 reads CASSWPNVNEQFF. As DNA, the CDR3 is TGTGCCAGCAGCTGGCCTAATGTCAATGAGCAGTTCTTC. The J gene is TRBJ2-1, the V gene TRBV5-6; no reliable D call. V lost 3 bases to trimming and J lost 6 bases, with 10 bases between them. The CDR3 has 13 residues. Germline CDR1 is SGHDT and CDR2 is YYEEEE.

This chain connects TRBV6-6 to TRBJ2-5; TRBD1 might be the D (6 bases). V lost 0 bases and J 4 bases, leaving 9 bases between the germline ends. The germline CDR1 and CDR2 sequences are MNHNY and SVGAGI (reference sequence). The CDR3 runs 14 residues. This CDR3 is CASSYSTRGETQYF. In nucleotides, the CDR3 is TGTGCCAGCAGTTACTCGACCAGGGGAGAGACCCAGTACTTC.

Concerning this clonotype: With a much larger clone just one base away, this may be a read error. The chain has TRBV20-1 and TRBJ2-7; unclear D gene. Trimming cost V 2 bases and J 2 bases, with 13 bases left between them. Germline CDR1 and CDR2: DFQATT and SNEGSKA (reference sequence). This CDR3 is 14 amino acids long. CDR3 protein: CSARSKDNPYEQYF. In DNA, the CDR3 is TGCAGTGCTAGAAGCAAAGACAATCCCTACGAGCAGTACTTC.

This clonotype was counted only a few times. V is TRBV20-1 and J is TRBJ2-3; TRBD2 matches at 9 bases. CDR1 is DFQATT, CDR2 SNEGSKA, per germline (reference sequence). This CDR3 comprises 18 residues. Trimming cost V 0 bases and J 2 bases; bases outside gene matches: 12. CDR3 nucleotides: TGCAGTGCTAGAGATAAGGGGGCTAGCGGGGTAATCACAGATACGCAGTATTTT. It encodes CSARDKGASGVITDTQYF.

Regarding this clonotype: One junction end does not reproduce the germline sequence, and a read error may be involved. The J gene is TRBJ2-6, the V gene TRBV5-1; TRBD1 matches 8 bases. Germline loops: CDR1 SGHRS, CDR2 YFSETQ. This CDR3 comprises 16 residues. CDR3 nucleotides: TGCGCCAGCAGCTGGGACAGGCGAAGTGGGGCCAACGTCCTGCCTTTC. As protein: CASSWDRRSGANVLPF.

The CDR3 DNA follows: TGTGCCAGCAGCCGCACATACGCTGGGGCCAACGTCCTGACTTTC. Residues: CASSRTYAGANVLTF. The chain couples TRBV7-8 to TRBJ2-6; D ambiguous. The CDR3 is 15 residues long. Per germline, CDR1 SGHVS and CDR2 FQNEAQ. V lost 5 bases, J lost 2 bases, and 10 bases lay in between.

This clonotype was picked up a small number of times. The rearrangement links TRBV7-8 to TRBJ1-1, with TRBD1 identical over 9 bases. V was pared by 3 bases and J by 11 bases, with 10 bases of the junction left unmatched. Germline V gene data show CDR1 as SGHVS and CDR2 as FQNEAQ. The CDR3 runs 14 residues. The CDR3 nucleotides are TGTGCCAGCAGCTTCCCCCCGGGACAGGGTGTCGCTTTCTTT. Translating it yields CASSFPPGQGVAFF.

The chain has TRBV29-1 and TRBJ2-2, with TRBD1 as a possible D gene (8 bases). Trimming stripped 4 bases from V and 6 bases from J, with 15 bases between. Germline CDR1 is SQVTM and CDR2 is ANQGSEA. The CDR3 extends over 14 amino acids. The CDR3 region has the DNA TGCAGCGTTGGACAGGGGAGGGCCGCCGGGGAGCTGTTTTTT. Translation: CSVGQGRAAGELFF.

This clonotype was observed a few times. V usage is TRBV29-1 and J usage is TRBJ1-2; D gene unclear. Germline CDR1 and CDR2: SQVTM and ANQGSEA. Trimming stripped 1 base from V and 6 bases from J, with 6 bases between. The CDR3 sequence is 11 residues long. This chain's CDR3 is CSVEGGNGYTF. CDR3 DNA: TGCAGCGTTGAAGGGGGAAATGGCTACACCTTC.

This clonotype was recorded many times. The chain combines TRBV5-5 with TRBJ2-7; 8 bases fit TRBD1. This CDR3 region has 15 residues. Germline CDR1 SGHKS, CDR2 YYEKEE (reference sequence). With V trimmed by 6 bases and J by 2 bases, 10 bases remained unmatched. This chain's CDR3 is CASTLAGTGAYEQYF. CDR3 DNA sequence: TGTGCCAGCACCCTAGCCGGGACAGGAGCCTACGAGCAGTACTTC. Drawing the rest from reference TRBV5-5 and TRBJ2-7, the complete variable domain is DAGVTQSPTHLIKTRGQQVTLRCSPISGHKSVSWYQQVLGQGPQFIFQYYEKEERGRGNFPDRFSARQFPNYSSELNVNALLLGDSALYLCASTLAGTGAYEQYFGPGTRLTVT.

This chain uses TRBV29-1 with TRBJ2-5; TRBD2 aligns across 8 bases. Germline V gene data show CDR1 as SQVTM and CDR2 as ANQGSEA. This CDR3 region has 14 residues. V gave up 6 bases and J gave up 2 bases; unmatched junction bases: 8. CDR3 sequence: CSVGQSGGQETQYF. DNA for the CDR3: TGCAGCGTCGGTCAAAGCGGGGGACAAGAGACCCAGTACTTC.

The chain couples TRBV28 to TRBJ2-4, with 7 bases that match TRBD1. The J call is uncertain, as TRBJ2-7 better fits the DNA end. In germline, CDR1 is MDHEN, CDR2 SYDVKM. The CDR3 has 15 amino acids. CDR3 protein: CASGRNNRGTYEQYF. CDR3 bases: TGTGCCAGCGGTCGTAATAACAGGGGCACCTACGAGCAGTACTTC.

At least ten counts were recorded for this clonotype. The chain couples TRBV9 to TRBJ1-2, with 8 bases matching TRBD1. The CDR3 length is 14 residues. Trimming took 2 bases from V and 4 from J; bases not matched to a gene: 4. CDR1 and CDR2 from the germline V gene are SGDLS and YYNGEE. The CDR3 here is CASSVDRGGYGYTF. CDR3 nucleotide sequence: TGTGCCAGCAGCGTCGACAGGGGCGGCTATGGCTACACCTTC.